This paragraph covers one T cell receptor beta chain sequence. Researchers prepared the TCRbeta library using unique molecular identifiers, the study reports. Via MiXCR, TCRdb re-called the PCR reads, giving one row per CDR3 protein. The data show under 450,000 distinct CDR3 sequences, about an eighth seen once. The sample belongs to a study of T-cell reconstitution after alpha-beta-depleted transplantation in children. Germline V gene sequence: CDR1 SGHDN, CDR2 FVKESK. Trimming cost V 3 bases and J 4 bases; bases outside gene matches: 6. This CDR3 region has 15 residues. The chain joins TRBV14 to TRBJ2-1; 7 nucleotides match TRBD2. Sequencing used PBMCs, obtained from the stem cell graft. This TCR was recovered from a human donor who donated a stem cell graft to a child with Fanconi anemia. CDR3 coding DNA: TGTGCCAGCAGCCAGATTGGGACTACTTACAATGAGCAGTTCTTC. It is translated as CASSQIGTTYNEQFF.